What follows describes a single T cell receptor (beta chain). The record originates from a study of monozygotic twins with inflammatory bowel disease. The CDR3 is 16 residues long. Germline V gives CDR1 MNHNS, CDR2 SASEGT. The team made cDNA by running eight separate reactions for each sample. TCRdb re-called the 5' RACE reads, yielding one record per CDR3 amino acid sequence without DNA. Its listing shows approximately 400,000 distinct CDR3 sequences. Material for sequencing was blood. This rearrangement joins TRBV6-1 to TRBJ2-5; TCRdb picks TRBD2, but there is no DNA to check that call. This receptor was taken from a human donor with ulcerative colitis or Crohn's disease, or a healthy co-twin of an affected twin (not recorded which). CDR3: CASKPLTSGTQETQYF.